The TCR beta chain described here comes from a study of cytomegalovirus exposure and HLA in healthy donors. The study, taken as a whole, reports: Associated with cytomegalovirus, according to the listing, were some 180 TCR beta chains.

A remark on this clone: Its target is not known.

Sequencing used immunoSEQ multiplex PCR; TCRdb keeps in-frame clones, though not all of them. The table has about 280,000 clones, over 75% seen once. CDR1 is SGHDT, CDR2 YYEEEE, per germline. V was clipped by 2 bases and J by 5 bases, with 14 bases between them. The CDR3 runs to 15 residues. Sequenced: PBMCs. The source of this sequence is a woman aged 18 to 35 in good health and CMV-seronegative. V usage is TRBV5-6 and J usage is TRBJ2-1; a weak D match, TRBD1 (5 bases). CDR3 loop: CASSLDWTKDNEQFF. The CDR3 DNA follows: TGTGCCAGCAGCTTAGATTGGACAAAGGACAATGAGCAGTTCTTC.